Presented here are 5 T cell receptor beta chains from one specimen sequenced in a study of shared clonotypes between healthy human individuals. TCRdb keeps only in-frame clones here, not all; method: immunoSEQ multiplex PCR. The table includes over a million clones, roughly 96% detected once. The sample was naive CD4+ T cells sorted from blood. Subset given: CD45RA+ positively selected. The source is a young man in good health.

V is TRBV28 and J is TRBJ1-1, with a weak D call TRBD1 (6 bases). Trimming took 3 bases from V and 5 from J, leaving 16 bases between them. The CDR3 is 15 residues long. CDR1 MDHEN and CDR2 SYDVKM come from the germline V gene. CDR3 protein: CASSFLRQGYTEAFF. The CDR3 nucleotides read TGTGCCAGCAGTTTCTTGCGGCAGGGGTATACTGAAGCTTTCTTT.

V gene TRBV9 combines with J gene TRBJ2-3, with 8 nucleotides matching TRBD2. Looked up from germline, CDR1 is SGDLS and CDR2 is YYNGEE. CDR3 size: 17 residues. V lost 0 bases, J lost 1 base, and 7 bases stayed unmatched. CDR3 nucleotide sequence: TGTGCCAGCAGCGTAGACGGGAGGGTGAAGGGCACAGATACGCAGTATTTT. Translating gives CASSVDGRVKGTDTQYF.

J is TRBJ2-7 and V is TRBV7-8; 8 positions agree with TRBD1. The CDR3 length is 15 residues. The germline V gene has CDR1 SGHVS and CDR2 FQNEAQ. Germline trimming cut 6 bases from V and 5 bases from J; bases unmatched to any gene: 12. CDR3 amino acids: CASRPYGTGPNEQYF. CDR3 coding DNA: TGTGCCAGCAGACCTTACGGGACAGGACCCAACGAGCAGTACTTC.

CDR3 residues: CASTVMGQASEKLFF. CDR3 DNA: TGCGCCAGCACCGTCATGGGACAGGCGTCGGAAAAACTGTTTTTT. The rearrangement uses TRBV5-1 and TRBJ1-4; 8 bases agree with TRBD1. The CDR3 loop spans 15 amino acids. Germline CDR1 reads SGHRS; CDR2 reads YFSETQ. J was trimmed by 8 bases and V by 6 bases; bases with no gene match: 12.

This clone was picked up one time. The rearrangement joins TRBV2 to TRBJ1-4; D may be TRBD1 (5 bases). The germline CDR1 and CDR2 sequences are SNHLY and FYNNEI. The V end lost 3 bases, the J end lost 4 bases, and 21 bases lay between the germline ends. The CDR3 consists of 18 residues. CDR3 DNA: TGTGCCAGCAGTGACGCGGGATCGGGGCGGGAAGGTAATGAAAAACTGTTTTTT. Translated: CASSDAGSGREGNEKLFF. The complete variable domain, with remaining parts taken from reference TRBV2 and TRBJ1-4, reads EPEVTQTPSHQVTQMGQEVILRCVPISNHLYFYWYRQILGQKVEFLVSFYNNEISEKSEIFDDQFSVERPDGSNFTLKIRSTKLEDSAMYFCASSDAGSGREGNEKLFFGSGTQLSVL.